These T cell receptor beta chains were read from a single sample in a study of shared clonotypes between healthy human individuals. The data were produced by immunoSEQ multiplex PCR, yet TCRdb's version contains in-frame clones alone and is incomplete. This table holds 2 million to 2.5 million clones, approximately 95% found once. The sequenced sample was naive CD4+ T cells sorted from blood. The origin of the receptors is a man between 18 and 29 years old in good health. Both conserved end residues are part of each CDR3. The D gene is left open where the match is weak. Expanded clones get a size class; other rows say once, few or many, or leave the size out.

CASSQTVVWHNEQFF	TGCGCCAGCAGCCAAACGGTAGTATGGCACAATGAGCAGTTCTTC	TRBV4-1	NA	TRBJ2-1	15	NA
CASSPLSTAVNTEAFF	TGTGCCAGCTCACCACTCTCGACGGCTGTGAACACTGAAGCTTTCTTT	TRBV18	NA	TRBJ1-1	16	NA
CASSPGTVTDTQYF	TGTGCCAGCTCACCAGGGACAGTCACAGATACGCAGTATTTT	TRBV18	NA	TRBJ2-3	14	TRBD1
CASSPAAGGTTNEKLFF	TGTGCCAGCTCACCAGCTGCCGGGGGTACAACTAATGAAAAACTGTTTTTT	TRBV18	NA	TRBJ1-4	17	NA
CASSLWRGGDLAKNIQYF	TGTGCCAGCAGCTTGTGGCGGGGGGGCGATCTAGCCAAAAACATTCAGTACTTC	TRBV5-4	NA	TRBJ2-4	18	TRBD2
CAISDQSRGGGNQPQHF	TGTGCCATCAGTGATCAATCCAGGGGAGGCGGCAATCAGCCCCAGCATTTT	TRBV10-3	NA	TRBJ1-5	17	NA
CASKISANPNPTSSTDTQYF	TGCGCCAGCAAGATTTCCGCCAACCCGAACCCTACTTCTAGCACAGATACGCAGTATTTT	TRBV5-1	NA	TRBJ2-3	20	NA
CASSQIPPWDRGFRLHGYTF	TGCGCCAGCAGCCAAATCCCTCCCTGGGACAGGGGCTTCCGGCTACATGGCTACACCTTC	TRBV4-1	NA	TRBJ1-2	20	TRBD1
CASSESWTEETQYF	TGTGCCAGCAGTGAATCCTGGACAGAAGAGACCCAGTACTTC	TRBV6-1	NA	TRBJ2-5	14	NA
CASRRTGGWGYTF	TGTGCCAGCAGGCGGACAGGGGGCTGGGGCTACACCTTC	TRBV6-1	NA	TRBJ1-2	13	TRBD1
CASSSTLEAGGLWPYEQYF	TGTGCCAGCAGCTCGACTCTGGAGGCCGGGGGTCTTTGGCCCTACGAGCAGTACTTC	TRBV5-8	NA	TRBJ2-7	19	NA
CASSLDRGGEKLFF	TGTGCCAGCAGCTTAGACAGGGGAGGTGAAAAACTGTTTTTT	TRBV7-9	NA	TRBJ1-4	14	TRBD1
CASSLGYPMTSRRETQYF	TGTGCCAGCAGCTTAGGCTACCCTATGACTAGTCGGAGAGAGACCCAGTACTTC	TRBV13	NA	TRBJ2-5	18	NA
CASSLETGALEAFF	TGTGCCAGCAGCTTAGAGACAGGGGCACTCGAAGCTTTCTTT	TRBV7-9	NA	TRBJ1-1	14	TRBD1
CASSLESGQETQYF	TGTGCCAGCAGCTTAGAATCGGGGCAAGAGACCCAGTACTTC	TRBV11-2	NA	TRBJ2-5	14	NA
CASSLLGLGPGNTIYF	TGCGCCAGCAGCTTGCTGGGTTTGGGTCCTGGAAACACCATATATTTT	TRBV5-1	NA	TRBJ1-3	16	NA
CASTAVGPNTEAFF	TGCGCCAGCACCGCCGTTGGCCCGAACACTGAAGCTTTCTTT	TRBV5-1	NA	TRBJ1-1	14	NA
CASSVTGAASGYTF	TGTGCCAGCAGTGTTACAGGGGCTGCCAGCGGCTACACCTTC	TRBV2	NA	TRBJ1-2	14	TRBD1
CASSVGRDTEAFF	TGTGCCAGCAGCGTGGGGCGAGACACTGAAGCTTTCTTT	TRBV21-1	once	TRBJ1-1	13	NA
CASSARTSGGKGRSNEQFF	TGTGCCAGCAGTGCCCGGACTAGCGGGGGTAAGGGACGAAGCAATGAGCAGTTCTTC	TRBV2	NA	TRBJ2-1	19	TRBD2
CASSNGRVNEQYF	TGCGCCAGCAGTAACGGGAGGGTAAACGAGCAGTACTTC	TRBV5-1	NA	TRBJ2-7	13	TRBD2
CASSLDRGNTEAFF	TGTGCCAGCAGTCTGGACAGGGGAAACACTGAAGCTTTCTTT	TRBV6-1	NA	TRBJ1-1	14	TRBD1
CASSEQGLSGNTIYF	TGTGCCAGCAGTGAGCAGGGACTCTCTGGAAACACCATATATTTT	TRBV2	NA	TRBJ1-3	15	NA
CASSLGGLVGGELFF	TGTGCCAGCAGCTTAGGAGGACTAGTGGGCGGGGAGCTGTTTTTT	TRBV11-2	once	TRBJ2-2	15	TRBD2
CASSTSGANEQFF	TGTGCCAGCAGCACTAGCGGGGCCAATGAGCAGTTCTTC	TRBV28	once	TRBJ2-1	13	TRBD2
CASRDYSLGGNQPQHF	TGTGCCAGCAGGGACTACAGTCTTGGGGGCAATCAGCCCCAGCATTTT	TRBV2	NA	TRBJ1-5	16	NA
CASRDGANYGYTF	TGTGCCAGCAGGGACGGAGCTAACTATGGCTACACCTTC	TRBV27	NA	TRBJ1-2	13	NA
CSAHIRTEAFF	TGCAGTGCTCATATCAGGACTGAAGCTTTCTTT	TRBV20-1	NA	TRBJ1-1	11	NA
CAINPGQGNTEAFF	TGTGCCATCAACCCCGGACAGGGGAACACTGAAGCTTTCTTT	TRBV10-3	NA	TRBJ1-1	14	TRBD1
CASRRGGYTF	TGTGCCTCCCGGAGGGGAGGCTACACCTTC	TRBV30	NA	TRBJ1-2	10	NA
CSAFDISEQYF	TGCAGTGCCTTCGACATTAGCGAGCAGTACTTC	TRBV20-1	NA	TRBJ2-7	11	NA
CASRENRQGVTLAKNIQYF	TGTGCCAGCAGAGAAAATAGACAGGGGGTTACCCTCGCCAAAAACATTCAGTACTTC	TRBV2	NA	TRBJ2-4	19	TRBD1
CASSKQPGDYGYTF	TGTGCCAGCAGTAAGCAGCCCGGGGACTATGGCTACACCTTC	TRBV6-1	few	TRBJ1-2	14	NA
CASSLGPETQYF	TGCGCCAGCAGCTTGGGCCCCGAGACCCAGTACTTC	TRBV5-1	NA	TRBJ2-5	12	NA
CASSLAVVLATGELFF	TGTGCCAGCAGCTTAGCCGTAGTGTTAGCAACCGGGGAGCTGTTTTTT	TRBV7-9	NA	TRBJ2-2	16	NA
CASSLGVTNTGELFF	TGTGCCAGCAGCTTAGGGGTCACGAACACCGGGGAGCTGTTTTTT	TRBV11-3	NA	TRBJ2-2	15	NA
CASSFAQGAGGEQFF	TGTGCCAGCAGCTTCGCCCAGGGGGCGGGGGGTGAGCAGTTCTTC	TRBV7-2	NA	TRBJ2-1	15	NA
CASIDGQGALNTEAFF	TGTGCCAGCATTGACGGACAGGGGGCCCTGAACACTGAAGCTTTCTTT	TRBV6-6	NA	TRBJ1-1	16	TRBD1
CASSEFRAEPQPQHF	TGTGCCAGCAGTGAATTCCGGGCGGAACCCCAGCCCCAGCATTTT	TRBV2	NA	TRBJ1-5	15	NA
CASSLTLQGGANVLTF	TGTGCCAGCAGCTTAACACTCCAAGGCGGGGCCAACGTCCTGACTTTC	TRBV11-2	NA	TRBJ2-6	16	NA
CASSLGKYNEQFF	TGTGCCAGCAGCTTAGGAAAATACAATGAGCAGTTCTTC	TRBV7-9	NA	TRBJ2-1	13	NA
CASSFRKAEDYGYTF	TGCGCCAGCAGCTTTAGGAAGGCGGAAGACTATGGCTACACCTTC	TRBV5-1	NA	TRBJ1-2	15	NA
CASSLGTGAWAFF	TGTGCCAGCAGCTTGGGGACAGGGGCGTGGGCTTTCTTT	TRBV5-6	once	TRBJ1-1	13	TRBD1
CASSRPRDNDTEAFF	TGTGCCAGCAGCCGGCCGCGGGACAACGACACTGAAGCTTTCTTT	TRBV11-2	NA	TRBJ1-1	15	NA
CASSVEQGYQPQHF	TGTGCCAGCAGTGTAGAACAGGGGTATCAGCCCCAGCATTTT	TRBV6-4	NA	TRBJ1-5	14	TRBD1
CASSSQVAGAYNEQFF	TGCGCCAGCAGCTCCCAGGTAGCGGGGGCCTACAATGAGCAGTTCTTC	TRBV5-1	once	TRBJ2-1	16	TRBD2
CAIAGGYGYTF	TGTGCCATCGCGGGGGGGTATGGCTACACCTTC	TRBV10-3	NA	TRBJ1-2	11	NA
CASSVADRENSPLHF	TGTGCCAGCAGCGTAGCTGACAGGGAGAATTCACCCCTCCACTTT	TRBV9	NA	TRBJ1-6	15	TRBD1
CASSLGQDVGPQHF	TGTGCCAGCAGCTTAGGCCAGGACGTCGGGCCCCAGCATTTT	TRBV7-2	once	TRBJ1-5	14	NA
CASSLPGGTEAFF	TGTGCCAGCAGCCTACCGGGGGGAACTGAAGCTTTCTTT	TRBV6-5	NA	TRBJ1-1	13	NA
CASSFDGAAVSETQYF	TGCGCCAGCAGCTTCGACGGGGCGGCGGTCTCGGAGACCCAGTACTTC	TRBV5-1	NA	TRBJ2-5	16	NA
CASSAGTTSTDTQYF	TGTGCCAGCAGCGCGGGGACCACCTCCACAGATACGCAGTATTTT	TRBV9	once	TRBJ2-3	15	NA